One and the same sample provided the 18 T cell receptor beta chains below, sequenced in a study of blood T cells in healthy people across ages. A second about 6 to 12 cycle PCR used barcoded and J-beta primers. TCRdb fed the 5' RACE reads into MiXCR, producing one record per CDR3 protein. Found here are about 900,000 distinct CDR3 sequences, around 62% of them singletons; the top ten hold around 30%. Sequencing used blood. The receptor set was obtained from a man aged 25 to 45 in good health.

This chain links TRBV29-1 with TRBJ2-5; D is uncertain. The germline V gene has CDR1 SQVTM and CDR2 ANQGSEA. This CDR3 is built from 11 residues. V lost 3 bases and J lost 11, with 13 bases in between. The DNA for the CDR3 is TGCAGCGTTGAGATGGTGAATGAGCAGTACTTC. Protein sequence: CSVEMVNEQYF.

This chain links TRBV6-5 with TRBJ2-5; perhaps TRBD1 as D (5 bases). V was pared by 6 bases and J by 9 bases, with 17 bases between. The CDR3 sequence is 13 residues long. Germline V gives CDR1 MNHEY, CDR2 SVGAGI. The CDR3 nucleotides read TGTGCCAGCAGCCGTAGTGGGGCTGGGGCCCAGTACTTC. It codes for CASSRSGAGAQYF.

Here the CDR3 DNA reads TGTGCCAGCAGTTACACCTCAGGGGAGATAACCTACGAGCAGTACTTC. Protein: CASSYTSGEITYEQYF. This rearrangement joins TRBV6-2 or TRBV6-3 to TRBJ2-7; D is possibly TRBD1 (6 bases). Germline CDR1 MNHEY, CDR2 SVGEGT. The CDR3 is made up of 16 amino acids. The germline V and J ends were trimmed by 2 bases and 2 bases, with 16 bases remaining between them.

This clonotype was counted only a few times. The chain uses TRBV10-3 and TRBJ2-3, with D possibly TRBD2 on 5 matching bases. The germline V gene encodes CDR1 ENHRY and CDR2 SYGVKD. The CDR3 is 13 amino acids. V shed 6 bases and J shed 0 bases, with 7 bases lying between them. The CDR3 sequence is CAIRGGSTDTQYF. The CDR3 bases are TGTGCCATCAGGGGCGGGAGCACAGATACGCAGTATTTT.

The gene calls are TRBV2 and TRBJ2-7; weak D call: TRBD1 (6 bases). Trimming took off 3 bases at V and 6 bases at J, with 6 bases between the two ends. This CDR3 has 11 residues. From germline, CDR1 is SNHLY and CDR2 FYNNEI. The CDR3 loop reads CASSEDSEQYF. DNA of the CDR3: TGTGCCAGCAGTGAGGACAGCGAGCAGTACTTC.

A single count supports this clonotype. The CDR3 DNA sequence: TGTGCCACCAGCAGAGATCATGACCCCGTTGGAGCAGATACGCAGTATTTT. Translation: CATSRDHDPVGADTQYF. This sequence joins TRBV15 and TRBJ2-3; D remains ambiguous. This CDR3 comprises 17 residues. The germline V and J ends were trimmed by 0 bases and 4 bases, with 17 bases remaining between them. The germline gives CDR1 LNHNV, CDR2 YYDKDF (reference sequence). The complete variable domain, with remaining parts taken from reference TRBV15 and TRBJ2-3, reads DAMVIQNPRYQVTQFGKPVTLSCSQTLNHNVMYWYQQKSSQAPKLLFHYYDKDFNNEADTPDNFQSRRPNTSFCFLDIRSPGLGDTAMYLCATSRDHDPVGADTQYFGPGTRLTVL.

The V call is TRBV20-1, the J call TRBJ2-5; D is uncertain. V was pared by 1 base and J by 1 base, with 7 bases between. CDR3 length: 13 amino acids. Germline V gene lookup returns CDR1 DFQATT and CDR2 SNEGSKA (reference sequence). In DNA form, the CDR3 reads TGCAGTGCTAGAGCCCTTGGCCAAGAGACCCAGTACTTC. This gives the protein CSARALGQETQYF.

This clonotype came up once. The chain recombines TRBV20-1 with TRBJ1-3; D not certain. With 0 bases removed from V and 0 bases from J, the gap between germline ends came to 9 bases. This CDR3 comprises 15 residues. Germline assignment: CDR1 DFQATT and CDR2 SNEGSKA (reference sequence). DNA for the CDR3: TGCAGTGCTAGAGATCTGGGGAACTCTGGAAACACCATATATTTT. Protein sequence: CSARDLGNSGNTIYF.

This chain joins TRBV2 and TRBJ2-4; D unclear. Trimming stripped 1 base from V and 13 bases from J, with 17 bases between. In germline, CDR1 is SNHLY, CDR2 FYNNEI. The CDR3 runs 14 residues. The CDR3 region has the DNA TGTGCCAGCAGTGAAGTGTGGGTAGCCTACGGGCAGTACTTC. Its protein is CASSEVWVAYGQYF.

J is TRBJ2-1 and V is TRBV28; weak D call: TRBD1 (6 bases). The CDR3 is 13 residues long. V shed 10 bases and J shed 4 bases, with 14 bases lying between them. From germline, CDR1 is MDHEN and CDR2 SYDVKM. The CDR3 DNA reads TGTGCCATCCCAGGGGCGCAGTACAATGAGCAGTTCTTC. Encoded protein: CAIPGAQYNEQFF.

The DNA for the CDR3 is TGTGCCAGCAGCCCTAGTCTCCTCGGAGCTTTCTTT. Translating gives CASSPSLLGAFF. This chain connects TRBV7-2 to TRBJ1-1, with D uncertain. This CDR3 contains 12 residues. With 5 bases removed from V and 10 bases from J, the gap between germline ends came to 14 bases. Germline V lookup: CDR1 SGHTA, CDR2 FQGNSA.

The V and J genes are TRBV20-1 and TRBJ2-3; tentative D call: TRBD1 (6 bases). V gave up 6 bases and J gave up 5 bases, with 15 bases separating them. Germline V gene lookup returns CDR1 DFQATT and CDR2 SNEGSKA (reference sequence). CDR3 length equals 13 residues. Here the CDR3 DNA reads TGCAGTGCCTTCCTGGGGGCAAAAGATACGCAGTATTTT. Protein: CSAFLGAKDTQYF.

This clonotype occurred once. The CDR3 protein is CASSPEGGQPQHF. The CDR3 bases are TGTGCCAGCAGCCCGGAGGGGGGTCAGCCCCAGCATTTT. The chain employs TRBV11-2 and TRBJ1-5, with D maybe TRBD1 (6 bases). This CDR3 contains 13 residues. With 5 bases removed from V and 6 bases from J, the gap between germline ends came to 11 bases. Per germline, CDR1 SGHAT and CDR2 FQNNGV.

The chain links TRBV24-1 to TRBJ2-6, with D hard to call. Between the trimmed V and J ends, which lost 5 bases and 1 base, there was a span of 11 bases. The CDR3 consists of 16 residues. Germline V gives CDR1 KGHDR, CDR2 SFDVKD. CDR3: CATSVADGSGANVLTF. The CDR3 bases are TGTGCCACCAGTGTGGCAGATGGATCTGGGGCCAACGTCCTGACTTTC.

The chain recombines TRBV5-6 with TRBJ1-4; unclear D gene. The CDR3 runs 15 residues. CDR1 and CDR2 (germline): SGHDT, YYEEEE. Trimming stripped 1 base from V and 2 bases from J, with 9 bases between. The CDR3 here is CASSLFRTTNEKLFF. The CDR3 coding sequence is TGTGCCAGCAGCTTGTTCAGGACGACTAATGAAAAACTGTTTTTT. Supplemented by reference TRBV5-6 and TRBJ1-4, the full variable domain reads DAGVTQSPTHLIKTRGQQVTLRCSPKSGHDTVSWYQQALGQGPQFIFQYYEEEERQRGNFPDRFSGHQFPNYSSELNVNALLLGDSALYLCASSLFRTTNEKLFFGSGTQLSVL.

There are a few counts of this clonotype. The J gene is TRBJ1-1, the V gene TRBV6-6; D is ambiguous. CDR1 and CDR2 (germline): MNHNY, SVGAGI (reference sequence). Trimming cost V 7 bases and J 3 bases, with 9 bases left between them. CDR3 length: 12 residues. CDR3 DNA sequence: TGTGCCAGCACCATTGGGGACACTGAAGCTTTCTTT. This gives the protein CASTIGDTEAFF.

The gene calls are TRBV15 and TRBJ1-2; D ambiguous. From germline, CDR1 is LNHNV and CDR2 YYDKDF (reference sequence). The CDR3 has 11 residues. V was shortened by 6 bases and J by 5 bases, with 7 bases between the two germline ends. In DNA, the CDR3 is TGTGCCACCAGTCGAGATTATGGCTACACCTTC. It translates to CATSRDYGYTF.

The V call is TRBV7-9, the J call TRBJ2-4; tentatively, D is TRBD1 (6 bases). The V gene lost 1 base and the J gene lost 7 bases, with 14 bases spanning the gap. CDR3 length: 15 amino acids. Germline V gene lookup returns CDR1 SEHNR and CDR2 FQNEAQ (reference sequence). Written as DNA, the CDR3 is TGTGCCAGCAGCTTAGGGACAGCAACACGGAACATTCAGTACTTC. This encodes CASSLGTATRNIQYF.